These T cell receptor beta chains were read from a single sample in a study of blood T cell repertoires in COVID-19. Sequencing used immunoSEQ multiplex PCR; TCRdb keeps in-frame clones, though not all of them. Of 130,000 to 150,000 clones listed, around 81% are singletons. The material sequenced was peripheral blood. These receptor sequences come from a human donor with acute or convalescent COVID-19. The donor label of this sample is uncertain. Both conserved end residues are part of each CDR3. A D gene is named only where the DNA matches it firmly. For some rows the clone size is stated as once, few or many, or as a class when expanded; others skip it.

size: NA; J: TRBJ2-2; D: TRBD1; length: 15; V: TRBV11-2; DNA: TGTGCCAGCAGCGAAACAGGGGGCATAACCGGGGAGCTGTTTTTT; CDR3: CASSETGGITGELFF
size: NA; J: TRBJ2-1; D: TRBD2; length: 17; V: TRBV6-1; DNA: TGTGCCAGCAGTGAGGCGGGGGGATTGGGGAGGATCAATGAGCAGTTCTTC; CDR3: CASSEAGGLGRINEQFF
size: NA; J: TRBJ2-1; D: TRBD1; length: 15; V: TRBV5-6; DNA: TGTGCCAGCAGCCCGTTGGGACAGGGATTGAATGAGCAGTTCTTC; CDR3: CASSPLGQGLNEQFF
size: NA; J: TRBJ2-3; D: TRBD1; length: 15; V: TRBV27; DNA: TGTGCCAGCAGTTCGGGACAGGGGGCGAGGGATACGCAGTATTTT; CDR3: CASSSGQGARDTQYF
size: NA; J: TRBJ2-4; D: TRBD2; length: 17; V: TRBV7-2; DNA: TGTGCCAGCAGCTTAGTAGCGGGGCCTTTAGCCAAAAACATTCAGTACTTC; CDR3: CASSLVAGPLAKNIQYF
size: NA; J: TRBJ2-3; D: NA; length: 16; V: TRBV4-1; DNA: TGCGCCAGCAGCCAGCGGAGGGGACCTTCGGGAGATACGCAGTATTTT; CDR3: CASSQRRGPSGDTQYF
size: NA; J: TRBJ1-5; D: NA; length: 14; V: TRBV2; DNA: TGTGCCAGCAGTTTCGACAGGAGCAATCAGCCCCAGCATTTT; CDR3: CASSFDRSNQPQHF
size: NA; J: TRBJ2-3; D: TRBD1; length: 16; V: TRBV24-1; DNA: TGTGCCACCAGTGATGACACGACAGGGCCAACAGATACGCAGTATTTT; CDR3: CATSDDTTGPTDTQYF
size: few; J: TRBJ2-3; D: NA; length: 12; V: TRBV3-1/TRBV3-2; DNA: TGTGCCAGCAGCCTACGACTCTCTAAGCAGTATTTT; CDR3: CASSLRLSKQYF
size: NA; J: TRBJ1-6; D: TRBD1; length: 15; V: TRBV6-5; DNA: TGTGCCAGCAGTTCCTCGACAGGGACTAATTCACCCCTCCACTTT; CDR3: CASSSSTGTNSPLHF
size: few; J: TRBJ1-5; D: NA; length: 14; V: TRBV2; DNA: TGTGCCAGCAGTGTCCTAAATAGCAATCAGCCCCAGCATTTT; CDR3: CASSVLNSNQPQHF
size: NA; J: TRBJ1-2; D: NA; length: 13; V: TRBV2; DNA: TGTGCCAGCATCAACCTAGCTAACTATGGCTACACCTTC; CDR3: CASINLANYGYTF
size: NA; J: TRBJ2-7; D: NA; length: 13; V: TRBV27; DNA: TGTGCCAGCAGTTTTACCTGGGGCCACGAGCAGTACTTC; CDR3: CASSFTWGHEQYF